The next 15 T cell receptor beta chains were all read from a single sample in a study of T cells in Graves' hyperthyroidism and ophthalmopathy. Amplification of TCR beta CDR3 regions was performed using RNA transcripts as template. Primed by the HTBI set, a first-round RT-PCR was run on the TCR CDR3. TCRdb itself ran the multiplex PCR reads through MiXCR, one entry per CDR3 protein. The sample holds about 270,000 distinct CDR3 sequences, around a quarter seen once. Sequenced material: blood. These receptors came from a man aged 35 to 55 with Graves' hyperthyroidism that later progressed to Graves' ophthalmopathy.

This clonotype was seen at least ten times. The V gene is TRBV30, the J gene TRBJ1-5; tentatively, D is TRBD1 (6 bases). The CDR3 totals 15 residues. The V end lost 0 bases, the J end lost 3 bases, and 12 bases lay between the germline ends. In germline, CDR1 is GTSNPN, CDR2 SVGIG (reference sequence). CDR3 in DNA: TGTGCCTGGAGTGTACGTGGGACACTCAATCAGCCCCAGCATTTT. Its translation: CAWSVRGTLNQPQHF.

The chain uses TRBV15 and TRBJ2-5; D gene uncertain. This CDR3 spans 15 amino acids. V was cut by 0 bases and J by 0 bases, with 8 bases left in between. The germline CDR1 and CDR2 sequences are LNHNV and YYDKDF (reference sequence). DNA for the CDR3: TGTGCCACCAGCAGAGATGGGGTGTACCAAGAGACCCAGTACTTC. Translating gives CATSRDGVYQETQYF.

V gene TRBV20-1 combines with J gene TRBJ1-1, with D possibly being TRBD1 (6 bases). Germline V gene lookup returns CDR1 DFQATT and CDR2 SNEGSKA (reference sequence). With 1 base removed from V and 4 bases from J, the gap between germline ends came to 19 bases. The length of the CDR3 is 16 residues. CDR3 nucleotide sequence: TGCAGTGCTAGAGCCGCGTTAGGGGAGGGGGGCACTGAAGCTTTCTTT. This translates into CSARAALGEGGTEAFF.

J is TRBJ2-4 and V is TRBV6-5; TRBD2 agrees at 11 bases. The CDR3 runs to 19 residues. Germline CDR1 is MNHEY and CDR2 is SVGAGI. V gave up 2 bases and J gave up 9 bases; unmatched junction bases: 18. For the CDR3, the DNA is TGTGCCAGCAGTTACCCTACCATGGGTAGCGGGGGGGGGAGGGGCATTCAGTACTTC. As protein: CASSYPTMGSGGGRGIQYF.

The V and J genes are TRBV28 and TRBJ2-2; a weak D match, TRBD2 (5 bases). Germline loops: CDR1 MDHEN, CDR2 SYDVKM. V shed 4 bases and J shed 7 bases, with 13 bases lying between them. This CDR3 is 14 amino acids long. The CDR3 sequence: CASSSPLRDGELFF. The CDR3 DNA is TGTGCCAGCAGTTCTCCTTTGAGGGACGGGGAGCTGTTTTTT. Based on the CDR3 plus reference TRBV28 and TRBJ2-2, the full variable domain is DVKVTQSSRYLVKRTGEKVFLECVQDMDHENMFWYRQDPGLGLRLIYFSYDVKMKEKGDIPEGYSVSREKKERFSLILESASTNQTSMYLCASSSPLRDGELFFGEGSRLTVL.

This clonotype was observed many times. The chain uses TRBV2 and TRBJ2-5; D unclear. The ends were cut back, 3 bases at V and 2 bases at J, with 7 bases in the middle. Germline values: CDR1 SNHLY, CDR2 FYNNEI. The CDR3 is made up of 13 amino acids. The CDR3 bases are TGTGCCAGCAGTGACGACGGGCAAGAGACCCAGTACTTC. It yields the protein CASSDDGQETQYF.

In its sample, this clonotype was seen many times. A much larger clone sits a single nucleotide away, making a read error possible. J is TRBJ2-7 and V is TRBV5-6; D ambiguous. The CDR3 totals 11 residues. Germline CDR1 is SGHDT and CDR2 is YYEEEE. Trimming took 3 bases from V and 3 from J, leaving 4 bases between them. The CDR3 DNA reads TGTGCCAGCAGCTCCCACTACGAGCAGTACTTC. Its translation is CASSSHYEQYF.

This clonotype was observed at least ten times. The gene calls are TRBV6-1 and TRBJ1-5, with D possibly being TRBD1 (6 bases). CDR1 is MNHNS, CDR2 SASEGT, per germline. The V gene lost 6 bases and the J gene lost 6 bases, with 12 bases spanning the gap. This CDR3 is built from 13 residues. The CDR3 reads CASRKQGTQPQHF. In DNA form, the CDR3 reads TGTGCCAGCAGGAAACAGGGTACTCAGCCCCAGCATTTT.

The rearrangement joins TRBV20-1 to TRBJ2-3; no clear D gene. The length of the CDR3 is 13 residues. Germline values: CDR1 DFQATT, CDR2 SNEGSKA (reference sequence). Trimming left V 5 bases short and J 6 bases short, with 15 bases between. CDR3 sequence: CSAPQFNGDTQYF. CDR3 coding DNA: TGCAGTGCTCCCCAATTTAACGGCGATACGCAGTATTTT.

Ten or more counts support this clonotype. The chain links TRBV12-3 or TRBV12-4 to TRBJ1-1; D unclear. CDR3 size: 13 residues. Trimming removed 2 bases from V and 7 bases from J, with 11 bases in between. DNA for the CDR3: TGTGCCAGCAGTTTATCACTTGAAGATGAAGCTTTCTTT. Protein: CASSLSLEDEAFF.

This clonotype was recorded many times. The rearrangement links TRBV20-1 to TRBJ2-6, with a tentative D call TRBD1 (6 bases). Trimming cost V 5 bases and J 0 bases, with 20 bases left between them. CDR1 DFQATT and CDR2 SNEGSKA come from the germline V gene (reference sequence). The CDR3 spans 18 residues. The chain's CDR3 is CSAPARAGQYSGANVLTF. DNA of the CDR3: TGCAGTGCTCCTGCGAGAGCAGGACAGTACTCTGGGGCCAACGTCCTGACTTTC.

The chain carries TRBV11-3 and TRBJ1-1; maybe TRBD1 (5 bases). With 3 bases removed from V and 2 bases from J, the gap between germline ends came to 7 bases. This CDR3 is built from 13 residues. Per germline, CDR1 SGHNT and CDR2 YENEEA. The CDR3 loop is CASSLTDNTEAFF. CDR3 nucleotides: TGTGCCAGCAGCTTGACAGACAACACTGAAGCTTTCTTT.

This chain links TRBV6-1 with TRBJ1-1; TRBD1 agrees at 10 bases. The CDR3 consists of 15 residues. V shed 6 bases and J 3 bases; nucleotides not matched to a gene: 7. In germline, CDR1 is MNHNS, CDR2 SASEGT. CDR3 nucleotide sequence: TGTGCCAGCAGCTCCGGGACAGGGGAGGACACTGAAGCTTTCTTT. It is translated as CASSSGTGEDTEAFF.

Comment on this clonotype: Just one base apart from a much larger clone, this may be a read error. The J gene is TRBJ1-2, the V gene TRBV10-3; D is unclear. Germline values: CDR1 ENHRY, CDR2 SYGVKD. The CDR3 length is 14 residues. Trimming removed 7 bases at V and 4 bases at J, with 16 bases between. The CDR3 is CAITLVGRSYGYTF. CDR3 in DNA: TGTGCCATCACATTGGTAGGACGGAGCTATGGCTACACCTTC.

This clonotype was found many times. CDR3 protein: CASRPGQGARGYTF. The CDR3 region has the DNA TGTGCCAGCAGGCCCGGACAGGGGGCTCGTGGCTACACCTTC. This chain links TRBV12-3 or TRBV12-4 with TRBJ1-2; 11 bases agree with TRBD1. The trim removed 6 bases at V and 7 bases at J, leaving 7 bases unmatched. The CDR3 has 14 amino acids.